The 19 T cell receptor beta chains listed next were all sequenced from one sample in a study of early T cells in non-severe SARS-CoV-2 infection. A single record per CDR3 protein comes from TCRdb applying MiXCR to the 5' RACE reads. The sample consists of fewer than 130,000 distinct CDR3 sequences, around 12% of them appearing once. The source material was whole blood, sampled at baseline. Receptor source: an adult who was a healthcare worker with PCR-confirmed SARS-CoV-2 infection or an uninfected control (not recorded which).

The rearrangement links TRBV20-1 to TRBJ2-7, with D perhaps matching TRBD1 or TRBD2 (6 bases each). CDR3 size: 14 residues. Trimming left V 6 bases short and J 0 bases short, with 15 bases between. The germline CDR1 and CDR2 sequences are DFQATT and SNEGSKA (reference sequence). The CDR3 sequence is CSARGPGFSYEQYF. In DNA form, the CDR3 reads TGCAGTGCACGGGGGCCAGGTTTCTCCTACGAGCAGTACTTC.

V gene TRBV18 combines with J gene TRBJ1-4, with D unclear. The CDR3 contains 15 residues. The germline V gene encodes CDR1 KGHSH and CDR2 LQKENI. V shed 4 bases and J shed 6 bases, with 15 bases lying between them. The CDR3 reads CASSLPSGTHEKLFF. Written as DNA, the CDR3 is TGTGCCAGCTCACTCCCCTCTGGAACCCATGAAAAACTGTTTTTT.

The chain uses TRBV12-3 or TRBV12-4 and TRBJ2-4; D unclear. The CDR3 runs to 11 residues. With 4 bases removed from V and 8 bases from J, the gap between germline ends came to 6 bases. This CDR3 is CASSSSYIQYF. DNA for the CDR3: TGTGCCAGCAGTTCCTCCTACATTCAGTACTTC.

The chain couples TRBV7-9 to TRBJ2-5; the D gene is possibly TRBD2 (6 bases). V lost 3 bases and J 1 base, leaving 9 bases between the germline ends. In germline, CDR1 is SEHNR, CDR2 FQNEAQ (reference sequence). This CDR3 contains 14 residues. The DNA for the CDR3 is TGTGCCAGCAGCTTGATAGCGGTCCAAGAGACCCAGTACTTC. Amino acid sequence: CASSLIAVQETQYF.

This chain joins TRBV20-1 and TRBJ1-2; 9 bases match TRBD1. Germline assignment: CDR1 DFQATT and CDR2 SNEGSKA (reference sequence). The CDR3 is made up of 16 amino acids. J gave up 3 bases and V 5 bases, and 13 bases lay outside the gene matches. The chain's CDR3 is CSAHGTGYPVDYGYTF. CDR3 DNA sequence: TGCAGTGCTCATGGGACAGGGTACCCCGTGGACTATGGCTACACCTTC.

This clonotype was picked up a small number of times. The CDR3 protein is CSAPGQGLYEQYF. Written as DNA, the CDR3 is TGCAGTGCTCCGGGACAGGGCTTATACGAGCAGTACTTC. The chain joins TRBV20-1 to TRBJ2-7; 9 positions match TRBD1. V lost 5 bases, J lost 4 bases, and 6 bases stayed unmatched. The CDR3 has 13 amino acids. Looked up from germline, CDR1 is DFQATT and CDR2 is SNEGSKA (reference sequence).

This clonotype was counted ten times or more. CDR3: CASSSGVGNTIYF. CDR3 in DNA: TGTGCCAGCAGCTCAGGAGTCGGAAACACCATATATTTT. This sequence joins TRBV11-2 and TRBJ1-3; D unclear. V dropped 4 bases and J dropped 4 bases, with 8 bases sitting between them. This CDR3 contains 13 residues. Germline CDR1 SGHAT, CDR2 FQNNGV.

The CDR3 region has the DNA TGTGCCAGCAGTTTGGCGAGTCTAGCGGGAGCTGAGCAGTTCTTC. This encodes CASSLASLAGAEQFF. The chain recombines TRBV28 with TRBJ2-1; 10 bases are shared with TRBD2. CDR1 is MDHEN and CDR2 is SYDVKM in the germline V gene. Trimming took 3 bases from V and 9 from J; bases not matched to a gene: 8. This CDR3 comprises 15 residues.

In DNA form, the CDR3 reads TGTGCCAGCAGTGATGCTCGGACAGGGGGTTTGGGGACCCAGTACTTC. Amino acid sequence: CASSDARTGGLGTQYF. The chain links TRBV25-1 to TRBJ2-5; 10 positions agree with TRBD1. V was pared by 3 bases and J by 7 bases, with 11 bases of the junction left unmatched. CDR1 MGHDK and CDR2 SYGVNS come from the germline V gene. The CDR3 length is 16 residues.

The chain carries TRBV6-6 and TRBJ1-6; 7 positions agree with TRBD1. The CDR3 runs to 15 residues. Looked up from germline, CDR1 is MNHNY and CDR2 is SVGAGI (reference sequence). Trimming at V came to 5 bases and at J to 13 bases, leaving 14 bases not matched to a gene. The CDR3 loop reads CASSQDRDSGGPLHF. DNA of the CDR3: TGTGCCAGCAGTCAAGACCGGGACAGTGGAGGTCCCCTCCACTTT.

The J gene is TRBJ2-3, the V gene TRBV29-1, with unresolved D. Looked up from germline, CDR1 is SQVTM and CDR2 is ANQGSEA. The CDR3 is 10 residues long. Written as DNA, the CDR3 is TGCAGTGGTGGAGATGATACGCAGTATTTT. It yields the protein CSGGDDTQYF.

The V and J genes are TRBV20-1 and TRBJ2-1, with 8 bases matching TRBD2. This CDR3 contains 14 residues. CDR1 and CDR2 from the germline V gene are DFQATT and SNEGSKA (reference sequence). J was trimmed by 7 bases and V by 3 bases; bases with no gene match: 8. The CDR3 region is CSASRAGVGNEQFF. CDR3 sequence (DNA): TGCAGTGCTAGCCGAGCGGGAGTGGGGAATGAGCAGTTCTTC.

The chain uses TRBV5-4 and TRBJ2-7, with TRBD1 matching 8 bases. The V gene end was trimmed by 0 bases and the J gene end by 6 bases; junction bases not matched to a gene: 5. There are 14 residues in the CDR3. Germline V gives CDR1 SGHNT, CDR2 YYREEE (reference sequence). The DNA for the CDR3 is TGTGCCAGCAGCTTGGCCGTTGGACAGGGCGAGCAGTACTTC. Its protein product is CASSLAVGQGEQYF. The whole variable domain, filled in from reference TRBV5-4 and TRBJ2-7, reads ETGVTQSPTHLIKTRGQQVTLRCSSQSGHNTVSWYQQALGQGPQFIFQYYREEENGRGNFPPRFSGLQFPNYSSELNVNALELDDSALYLCASSLAVGQGEQYFGPGTRLTVT.

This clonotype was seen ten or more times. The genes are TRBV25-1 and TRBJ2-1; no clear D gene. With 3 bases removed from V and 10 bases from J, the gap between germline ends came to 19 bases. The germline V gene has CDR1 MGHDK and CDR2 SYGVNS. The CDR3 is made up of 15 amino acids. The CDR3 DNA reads TGTGCCAGCAGTGATCATATGGCCCCCCGAATAGAGCAGTTCTTC. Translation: CASSDHMAPRIEQFF.

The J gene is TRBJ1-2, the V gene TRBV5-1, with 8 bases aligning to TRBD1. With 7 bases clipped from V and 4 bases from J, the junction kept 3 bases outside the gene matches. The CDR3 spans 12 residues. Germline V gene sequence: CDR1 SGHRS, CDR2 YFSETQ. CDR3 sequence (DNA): TGCGCCAGCGGCACAGGGGGCTATGGCTACACCTTC. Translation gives CASGTGGYGYTF.

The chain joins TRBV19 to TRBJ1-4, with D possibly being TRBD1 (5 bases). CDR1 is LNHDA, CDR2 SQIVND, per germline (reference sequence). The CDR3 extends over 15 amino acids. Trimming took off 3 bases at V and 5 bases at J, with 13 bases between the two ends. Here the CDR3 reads CASSISDRLNEKLFF. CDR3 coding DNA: TGTGCCAGTAGTATCTCTGACAGACTAAATGAAAAACTGTTTTTT.

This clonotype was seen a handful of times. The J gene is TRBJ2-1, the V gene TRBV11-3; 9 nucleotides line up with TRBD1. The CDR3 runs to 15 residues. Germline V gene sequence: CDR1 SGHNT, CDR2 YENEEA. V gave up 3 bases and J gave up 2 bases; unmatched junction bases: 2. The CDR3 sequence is CASSLGTGTYNEQFF. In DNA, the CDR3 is TGTGCCAGCAGCTTGGGGACAGGGACCTACAATGAGCAGTTCTTC.

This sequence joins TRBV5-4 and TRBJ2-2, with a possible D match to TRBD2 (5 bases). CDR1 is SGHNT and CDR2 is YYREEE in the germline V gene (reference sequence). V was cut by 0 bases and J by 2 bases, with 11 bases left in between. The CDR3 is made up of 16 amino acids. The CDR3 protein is CASSLVSGGNTGELFF. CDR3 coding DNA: TGTGCCAGCAGCTTGGTTTCTGGAGGAAACACCGGGGAGCTGTTTTTT.

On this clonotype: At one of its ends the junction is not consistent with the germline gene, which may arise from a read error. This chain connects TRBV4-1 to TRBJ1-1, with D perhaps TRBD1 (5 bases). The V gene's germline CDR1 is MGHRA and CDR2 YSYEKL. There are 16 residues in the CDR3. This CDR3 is CASNQAVRGASTEAFF. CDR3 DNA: TGCGCCAGCAACCAAGCTGTGAGGGGCGCGAGCACTGAAGCTTTCTTT.